The rows below give T cell receptor beta chains drawn from one sample of a study of shared clonotypes between healthy human individuals. Libraries were prepared by immunoSEQ multiplex PCR; TCRdb keeps only in-frame clonotypes and omits some of them. The sample records about 2.4 million clones, approximately 94% being singletons. The sequenced sample was naive CD4+ T cells from PBMCs. The receptor source for this set is a young man in good health. Some clones in this sample may be carry-over from other donors' samples. Each CDR3 is given with its conserved first and last residue. The D gene is left open where the match is weak. Expanded clones get a size class; other rows say once, few or many, or leave the size out.

clone_size | j_call | v_call | d_call | cdr3_aa | cdr3_nt
- | TRBJ2-7 | TRBV5-1 | - | CASSSDPGLIYEQYF | TGCGCCAGCAGCTCCGACCCGGGGCTGATCTACGAGCAGTACTTC
- | TRBJ2-5 | TRBV5-1 | TRBD2 | CASTFGLEETQYF | TGCGCCAGCACCTTCGGACTAGAGGAGACCCAGTACTTC
- | TRBJ2-1 | TRBV29-1 | - | CSVLSDRRNEQFF | TGCAGCGTTCTAAGCGACAGGCGCAATGAGCAGTTCTTC
- | TRBJ1-2 | TRBV23-1 | - | CASSRRYTF | TGCGCCAGCAGTCGCCGCTACACCTTC
- | TRBJ2-2 | TRBV6-1 | - | CASSVSQNTGELFF | TGTGCCAGCAGTGTAAGCCAGAACACCGGGGAGCTGTTTTTT
- | TRBJ2-2 | TRBV30 | - | CAWSGTGELFF | TGTGCCTGGAGCGGCACCGGGGAGCTGTTCTTT
- | TRBJ1-2 | TRBV2 | - | CASSVGGLGGYTF | TGTGCCAGCAGTGTCGGGGGCCTAGGAGGCTACACCTTC
- | TRBJ2-5 | TRBV5-1 | TRBD2 | CASSLVPAGGETQYF | TGCGCCAGCAGCTTGGTGCCAGCGGGAGGAGAGACCCAGTACTTC
- | TRBJ1-2 | TRBV9 | - | CASSVLGYGYTF | TGTGCCAGCAGCGTTTTGGGCTATGGCTACACCTTC
- | TRBJ2-5 | TRBV18 | - | CASSEVFETQYF | TGTGCCAGCTCAGAAGTGTTTGAGACCCAGTACTTC
- | TRBJ2-6 | TRBV14 | - | CASSPQWGVGTSSSGANVLTF | TGTGCCAGCAGCCCTCAGTGGGGAGTGGGGACATCTAGCTCTGGGGCCAACGTCCTGACTTTC
- | TRBJ2-5 | TRBV9 | - | CASSAREGSGETQYF | TGTGCCAGCAGCGCGAGAGAGGGTAGCGGAGAGACCCAGTACTTC
- | TRBJ1-4 | TRBV14 | - | CASSQVQPGREKLFF | TGTGCCAGCAGCCAAGTGCAGCCGGGACGAGAAAAACTGTTTTTT
- | TRBJ1-2 | TRBV28 | - | CASSATRMYGYTF | TGTGCCAGCAGCGCAACCCGTATGTATGGCTACACCTTC
- | TRBJ2-1 | TRBV28 | - | CASSPGGSSYNEQFF | TGTGCCAGCAGTCCCGGGGGCTCCAGCTACAATGAGCAGTTCTTC
once | TRBJ1-2 | TRBV30 | - | CAWSVQAPYGYTF | TGTGCCTGGAGTGTACAGGCTCCTTATGGCTACACCTTC
- | TRBJ2-1 | TRBV5-1 | - | CASSLEANPYNEQFF | TGCGCCAGCAGCTTGGAGGCGAACCCCTACAATGAGCAGTTCTTC
few | TRBJ1-2 | TRBV7-2 | TRBD1 | CASSLQGQGARGYTF | TGTGCCAGCAGCTTACAGGGGCAGGGGGCCCGTGGCTACACCTTC
few | TRBJ2-7 | TRBV7-3 | TRBD2 | CASSLAGGAYEQYF | TGTGCCAGCAGCTTGGCGGGAGGAGCCTACGAGCAGTACTTC